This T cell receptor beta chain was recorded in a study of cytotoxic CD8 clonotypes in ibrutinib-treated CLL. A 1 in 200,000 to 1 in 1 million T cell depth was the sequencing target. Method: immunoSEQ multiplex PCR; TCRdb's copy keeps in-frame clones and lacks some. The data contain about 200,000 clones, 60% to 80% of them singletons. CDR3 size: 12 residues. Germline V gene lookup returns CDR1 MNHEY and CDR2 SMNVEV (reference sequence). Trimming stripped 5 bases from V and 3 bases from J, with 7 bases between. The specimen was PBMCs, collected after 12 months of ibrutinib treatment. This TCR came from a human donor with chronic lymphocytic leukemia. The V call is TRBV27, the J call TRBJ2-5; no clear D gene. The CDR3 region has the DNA TGTGCCAGCAGTCGGACCAAAGAGACCCAGTACTTC. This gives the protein CASSRTKETQYF.